These 12 T cell receptor beta chains were sequenced from one sample in a study of T cell responses to AZD1222 COVID-19 vaccine (dated by TCRdb to the early 2020s). Preparation of the library involved the immunoSEQ multiplex PCR assay. In TCRdb, the immuneACCESS table is reduced to in-frame sequences with V and J assigned. These tables do not hold every clone; where another copy was compared, an unresolved V gene accounts for under half, and the others remain unexplained. In this sample the table shows around 60,000 clones, roughly 89% of which occur a single time. The ten largest clones add up to 4.5% to 5.5% of the sample. Explained via the paper, the time point label denotes: baseline before first vaccination. The source was peripheral blood, collected on day 0 of AZD1222 vaccination. The receptors were sampled from an adult in good health.

The CDR3 spells CASSKAVTGGNTEAFF. The CDR3 nucleotides read TGTGCCAGCAGCAAAGCAGTGACAGGGGGTAACACTGAAGCTTTCTTT. The V and J genes are TRBV21-1 and TRBJ1-1; the table gives TRBD1 as D, unverified against the DNA. TRBV21-1 is listed as a pseudogene. This CDR3 contains 16 residues.

CDR3 loop: CASSLVQAFEQYF. The DNA for the CDR3 is TGTGCCAGCAGCTTAGTACAGGCTTTCGAGCAGTACTTC. V is TRBV7-8 and J is TRBJ2-7; tentatively, D is TRBD1 (5 bases). Trimming removed 1 base at V and 6 bases at J, with 10 bases between. Germline-derived CDR1 and CDR2 are SGHVS and FQNEAQ. This CDR3 region has 13 residues. The full variable domain, with the rest looked up from reference TRBV7-8 and TRBJ2-7, is GAGVSQSPRYKVAKRGQDVALRCDPISGHVSLFWYQQALGQGPEFLTYFQNEAQLDKSGLPSDRFFAERPEGSVSTLKIQRTQQEDSAVYLCASSLVQAFEQYFGPGTRLTVT.

This chain connects TRBV6-1 to TRBJ1-5; D remains unclear. V lost 0 bases and J 1 base, leaving 10 bases between the germline ends. Germline-derived CDR1 and CDR2 are MNHNS and SASEGT. The CDR3 consists of 16 residues. In DNA, the CDR3 is TGTGCCAGCAGTGAAGCGGATCGCCTAAGCAATCAGCCCCAGCATTTT. Protein: CASSEADRLSNQPQHF.

This clone was observed a single time. The chain employs TRBV5-4 and TRBJ1-5, with a possible D match to TRBD1 (6 bases). Germline V CDR1 and CDR2: SGHNT, YYREEE (reference sequence). V was cut by 4 bases and J by 1 base, with 15 bases left in between. The CDR3 runs 16 residues. CDR3 protein: CASSRGGQGSNQPQHF. Written as DNA, the CDR3 is TGTGCCAGCAGCCGGGGGGGGCAAGGAAGCAATCAGCCCCAGCATTTT.

This sequence joins TRBV6-5 and TRBJ1-3; D gene unclear. Trimming stripped 6 bases from V and 1 base from J, with 13 bases between. This CDR3 is 15 amino acids long. CDR1 and CDR2 from the germline V gene are MNHEY and SVGAGI. The CDR3 coding sequence is TGTGCCAGCAGCTCTGGACGGCAGTCTGGAAACACCATATATTTT. Translating gives CASSSGRQSGNTIYF.

The chain carries TRBV9 and TRBJ2-2; 8 nucleotides align to TRBD2. V shed 0 bases and J 5 bases; nucleotides not matched to a gene: 6. In germline, CDR1 is SGDLS, CDR2 YYNGEE. This CDR3 is built from 16 residues. The CDR3 DNA reads TGTGCCAGCAGCGTAGACGGACTAGCTCGGACCGGGGAGCTGTTTTTT. Translation gives CASSVDGLARTGELFF. Using reference TRBV9 and TRBJ2-2 for the parts outside the CDR3, the full variable domain is DSGVTQTPKHLITATGQRVTLRCSPRSGDLSVYWYQQSLDQGLQFLIQYYNGEERAKGNILERFSAQQFPDLHSELNLSSLELGDSALYFCASSVDGLARTGELFFGEGSRLTVL.

The rearrangement joins TRBV27 to TRBJ1-6; D might be TRBD1 (6 bases). The length of the CDR3 is 15 residues. Trimming removed 2 bases from V and 7 bases from J, with 12 bases in between. Germline CDR1 is MNHEY and CDR2 is SMNVEV (reference sequence). CDR3 DNA: TGTGCCAGCAGTTTACTGGACAGAACAAATTCACCCCTCCACTTT. Amino acids: CASSLLDRTNSPLHF.

The rearrangement joins TRBV27 to TRBJ2-1; 7 bases align to TRBD1. The CDR3 spans 15 residues. Germline V gene data show CDR1 as MNHEY and CDR2 as SMNVEV (reference sequence). Trimming at V came to 0 bases and at J to 4 bases, leaving 3 bases not matched to a gene. CDR3 sequence: CASSLSGTEYNEQFF. The CDR3, as DNA: TGTGCCAGCAGTTTATCCGGGACAGAATACAATGAGCAGTTCTTC.

The CDR3 loop reads CAWSRGQGTGELFF. The DNA for the CDR3 is TGTGCCTGGAGTAGGGGGCAGGGAACCGGGGAGCTGTTTTTT. The genes are TRBV30 and TRBJ2-2; 7 nucleotides align to TRBD1. The CDR3 length is 14 residues. The J segment lost 5 bases and the V segment lost 2 bases, leaving 5 bases of the junction unmatched. Per the germline V gene, CDR1 is GTSNPN and CDR2 is SVGIG (reference sequence). The complete variable domain, with remaining parts taken from reference TRBV30 and TRBJ2-2, reads SQTIHQWPATLVQPVGSPLSLECTVEGTSNPNLYWYRQAAGRGLQLLFYSVGIGQISSEVPQNLSASRPQDRQFILSSKKLLLSDSGFYLCAWSRGQGTGELFFGEGSRLTVL.

The gene calls are TRBV6-5 and TRBJ2-6; D is unresolved. Germline CDR1 MNHEY, CDR2 SVGAGI. Trimming took 6 bases from V and 1 from J, leaving 10 bases between them. This CDR3 is 15 amino acids long. CDR3 protein: CASSRPISGANVLTF. The CDR3 DNA sequence: TGTGCCAGCAGCCGCCCTATATCTGGGGCCAACGTCCTGACTTTC.

This chain uses TRBV5-4 with TRBJ1-3, with D maybe TRBD1 (6 bases). The CDR3 is 20 residues long. Trimming removed 3 bases at V and 2 bases at J, with 27 bases between. Per the germline V gene, CDR1 is SGHNT and CDR2 is YYREEE (reference sequence). CDR3 DNA sequence: TGTGCCAGCAGCTCCTACCCCGCATCTGACAGGCCCAGGCCTGGAAACACCATATATTTT. Protein sequence: CASSSYPASDRPRPGNTIYF.

The chain employs TRBV10-3 and TRBJ2-3; D is uncertain. This CDR3 has 13 amino acids. CDR1 and CDR2 (germline): ENHRY, SYGVKD. The V and J ends lost 3 bases and 4 bases respectively, with 8 bases between them. The CDR3 DNA is TGTGCCATCAGTGATAGGGTCCCAGATACGCAGTATTTT. This encodes CAISDRVPDTQYF.